Sequencing of this T cell receptor beta chain was carried out in a study of blood T cell repertoires in COVID-19. Study-wide context: Researchers got acute and convalescent COVID-19 samples from the United States, Italy and Spain. PBMCs, B-cell-depleted T cells, or T cells provided the cDNA or gDNA that made up the material.

Original data processing: Scientists estimated how many nucleated cells there were by amplifying reference gene primers. Profiled with immunoSEQ multiplex PCR; TCRdb holds only in-frame clones, not every one. The V and J calls and the clone size are those of that table, but D and trimming were determined from the DNA. The profile shows fewer than 300,000 clones, around 80% of them singletons. V gave up 5 bases and J gave up 3 bases, with 5 bases separating them. The CDR3 totals 11 residues. Germline V gene sequence: CDR1 SNHLY, CDR2 FYNNEI. This clone was seen a handful of times. This sequence originates from an elderly man with acute or convalescent COVID-19. The chain links TRBV2 to TRBJ2-7; D not resolved. Material: peripheral blood. The CDR3 protein is CASSPVYEQYF. Written as DNA, the CDR3 is TGTGCCAGCAGTCCAGTCTACGAGCAGTACTTC.